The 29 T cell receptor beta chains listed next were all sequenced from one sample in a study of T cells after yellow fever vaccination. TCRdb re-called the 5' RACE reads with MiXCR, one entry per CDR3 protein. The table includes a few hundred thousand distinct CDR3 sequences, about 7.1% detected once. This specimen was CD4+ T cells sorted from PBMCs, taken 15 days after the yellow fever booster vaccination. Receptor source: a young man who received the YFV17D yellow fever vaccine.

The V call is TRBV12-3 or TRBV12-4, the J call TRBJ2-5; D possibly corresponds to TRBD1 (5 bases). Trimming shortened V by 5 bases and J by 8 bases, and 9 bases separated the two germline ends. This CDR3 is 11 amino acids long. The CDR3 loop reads CASSDRSTQYF. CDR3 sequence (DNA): TGTGCCAGCAGTGACAGATCCACCCAGTACTTC.

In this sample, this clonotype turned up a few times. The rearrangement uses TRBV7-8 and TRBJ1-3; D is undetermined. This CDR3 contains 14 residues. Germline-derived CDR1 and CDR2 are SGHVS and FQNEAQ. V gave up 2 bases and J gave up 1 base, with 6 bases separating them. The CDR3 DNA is TGTGCCAGCAGCTTATCGGCATCTGGAAACACCATATATTTT. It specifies CASSLSASGNTIYF. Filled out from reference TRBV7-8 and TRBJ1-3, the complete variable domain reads GAGVSQSPRYKVAKRGQDVALRCDPISGHVSLFWYQQALGQGPEFLTYFQNEAQLDKSGLPSDRFFAERPEGSVSTLKIQRTQQEDSAVYLCASSLSASGNTIYFGEGSWLTVV.

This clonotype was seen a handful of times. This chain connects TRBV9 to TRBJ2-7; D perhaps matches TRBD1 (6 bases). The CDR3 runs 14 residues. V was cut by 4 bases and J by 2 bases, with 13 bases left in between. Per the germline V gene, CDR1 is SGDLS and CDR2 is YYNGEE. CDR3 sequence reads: CASSRATGTYEQYF. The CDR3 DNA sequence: TGTGCCAGCAGCAGAGCGACAGGAACCTACGAGCAGTACTTC.

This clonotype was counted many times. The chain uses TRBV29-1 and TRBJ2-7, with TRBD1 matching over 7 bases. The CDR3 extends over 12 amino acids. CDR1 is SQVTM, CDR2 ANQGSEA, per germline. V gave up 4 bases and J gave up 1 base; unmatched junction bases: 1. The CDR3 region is CSVGGQSYEQYF. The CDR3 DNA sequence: TGCAGCGTTGGGGGACAGTCCTACGAGCAGTACTTC.

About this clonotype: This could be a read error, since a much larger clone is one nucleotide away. For the CDR3, the DNA is TGTGCCAGCATCGCCGGGGTCTCTGGCTACACCTTC. It translates to CASIAGVSGYTF. This chain connects TRBV12-3 or TRBV12-4 to TRBJ1-2; D gene uncertain. V lost 7 bases and J lost 7, with 13 bases in between. The CDR3 is 12 amino acids.

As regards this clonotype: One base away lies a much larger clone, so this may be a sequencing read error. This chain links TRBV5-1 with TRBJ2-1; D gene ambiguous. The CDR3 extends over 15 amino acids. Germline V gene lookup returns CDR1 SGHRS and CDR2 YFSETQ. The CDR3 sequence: CASSYWARNGNKQFF. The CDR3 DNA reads TGCGCCAGCAGCTATTGGGCTAGGAATGGCAATAAGCAGTTCTTC.

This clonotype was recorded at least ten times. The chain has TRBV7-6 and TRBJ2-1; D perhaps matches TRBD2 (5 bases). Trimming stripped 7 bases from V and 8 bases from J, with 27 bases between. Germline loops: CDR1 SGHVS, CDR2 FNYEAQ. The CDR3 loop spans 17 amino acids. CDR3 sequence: CASNTRKIPGSAHEQFF. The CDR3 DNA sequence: TGTGCCAGCAATACCCGGAAGATCCCGGGGAGTGCCCATGAGCAGTTCTTC.

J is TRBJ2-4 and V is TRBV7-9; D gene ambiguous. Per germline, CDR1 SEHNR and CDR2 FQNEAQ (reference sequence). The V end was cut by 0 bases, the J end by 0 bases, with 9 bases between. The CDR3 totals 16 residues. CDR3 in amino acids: CASSLAATLAKNIQYF. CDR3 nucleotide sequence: TGTGCCAGCAGCTTAGCGGCTACCCTAGCCAAAAACATTCAGTACTTC.

In DNA, the CDR3 is TGTGCCAGTAGCTTCGGACAGGGCGTATCTAATGAAAAACTGTTTTTT. Translating it yields CASSFGQGVSNEKLFF. The V call is TRBV19, the J call TRBJ1-4; TRBD1 matches at 8 bases. The CDR3 spans 16 residues. Trimming removed 6 bases from V and 3 bases from J; junction bases left unmatched: 9. Germline CDR1 reads LNHDA; CDR2 reads SQIVND (reference sequence).

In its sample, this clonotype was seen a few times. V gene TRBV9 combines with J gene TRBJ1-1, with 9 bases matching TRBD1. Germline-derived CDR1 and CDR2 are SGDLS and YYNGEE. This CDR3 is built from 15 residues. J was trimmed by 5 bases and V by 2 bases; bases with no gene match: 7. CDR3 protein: CASSVTGGGETEAFF. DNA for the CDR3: TGTGCCAGCAGCGTGACAGGGGGTGGGGAGACTGAAGCTTTCTTT.

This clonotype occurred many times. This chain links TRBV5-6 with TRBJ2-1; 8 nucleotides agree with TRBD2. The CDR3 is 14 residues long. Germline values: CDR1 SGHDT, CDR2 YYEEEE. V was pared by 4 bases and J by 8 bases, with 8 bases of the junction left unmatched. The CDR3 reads CASSPWREAYEQFF. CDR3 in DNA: TGTGCCAGCAGCCCCTGGCGGGAGGCTTATGAGCAGTTCTTC. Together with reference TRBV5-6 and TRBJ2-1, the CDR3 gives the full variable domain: DAGVTQSPTHLIKTRGQQVTLRCSPKSGHDTVSWYQQALGQGPQFIFQYYEEEERQRGNFPDRFSGHQFPNYSSELNVNALLLGDSALYLCASSPWREAYEQFFGPGTRLTVL.

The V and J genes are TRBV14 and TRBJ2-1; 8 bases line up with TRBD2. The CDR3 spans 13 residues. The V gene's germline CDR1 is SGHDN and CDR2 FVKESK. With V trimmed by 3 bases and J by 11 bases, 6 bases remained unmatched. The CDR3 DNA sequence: TGTGCCAGCAGCCAGGGGGGTAGCGGGAAGCAGTTCTTC. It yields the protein CASSQGGSGKQFF.

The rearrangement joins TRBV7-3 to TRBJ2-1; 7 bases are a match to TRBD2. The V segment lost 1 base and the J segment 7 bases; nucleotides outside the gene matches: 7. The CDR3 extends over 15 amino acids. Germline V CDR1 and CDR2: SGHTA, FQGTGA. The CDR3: CASSLNPGRRNEQFF. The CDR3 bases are TGTGCCAGCAGCTTAAATCCCGGGAGGAGGAATGAGCAGTTCTTC.

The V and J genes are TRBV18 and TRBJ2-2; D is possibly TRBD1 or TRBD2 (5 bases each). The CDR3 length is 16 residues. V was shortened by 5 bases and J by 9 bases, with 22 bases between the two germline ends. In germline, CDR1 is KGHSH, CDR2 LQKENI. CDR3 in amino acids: CASSTSGTYSPWELFF. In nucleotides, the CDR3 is TGTGCCAGCTCAACATCCGGGACCTACAGCCCCTGGGAGCTGTTTTTT.

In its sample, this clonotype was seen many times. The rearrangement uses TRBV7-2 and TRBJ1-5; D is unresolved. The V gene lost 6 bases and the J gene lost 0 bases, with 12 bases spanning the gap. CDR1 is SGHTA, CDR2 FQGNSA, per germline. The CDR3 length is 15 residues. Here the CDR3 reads CASRPDHSSNQPQHF. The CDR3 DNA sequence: TGTGCCAGCAGGCCCGACCACAGTAGCAATCAGCCCCAGCATTTT. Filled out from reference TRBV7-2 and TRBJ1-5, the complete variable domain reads GAGVSQSPSNKVTEKGKDVELRCDPISGHTALYWYRQSLGQGLEFLIYFQGNSAPDKSGLPSDRFSAERTGGSVSTLTIQRTQQEDSAVYLCASRPDHSSNQPQHFGDGTRLSIL.

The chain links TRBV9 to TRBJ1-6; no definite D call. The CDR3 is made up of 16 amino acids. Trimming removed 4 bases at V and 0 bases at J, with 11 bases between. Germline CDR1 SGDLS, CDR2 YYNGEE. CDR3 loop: CASSIGASSYNSPLHF. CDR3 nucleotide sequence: TGTGCCAGCAGCATCGGCGCTAGCTCCTATAATTCACCCCTCCACTTT.

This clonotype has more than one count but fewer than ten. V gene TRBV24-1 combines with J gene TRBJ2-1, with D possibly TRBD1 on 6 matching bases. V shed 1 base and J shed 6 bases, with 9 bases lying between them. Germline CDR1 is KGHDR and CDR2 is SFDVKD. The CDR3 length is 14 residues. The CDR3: CATSDLGRGNEQFF. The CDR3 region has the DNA TGTGCCACCAGTGATTTAGGCAGGGGCAATGAGCAGTTCTTC.

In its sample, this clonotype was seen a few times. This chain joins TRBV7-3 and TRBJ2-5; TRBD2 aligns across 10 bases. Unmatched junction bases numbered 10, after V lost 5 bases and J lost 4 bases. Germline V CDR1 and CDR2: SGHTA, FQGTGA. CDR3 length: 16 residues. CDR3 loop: CASSTGVAGGSETQYF. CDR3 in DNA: TGTGCCAGCAGCACCGGAGTAGCGGGAGGTTCAGAGACCCAGTACTTC.

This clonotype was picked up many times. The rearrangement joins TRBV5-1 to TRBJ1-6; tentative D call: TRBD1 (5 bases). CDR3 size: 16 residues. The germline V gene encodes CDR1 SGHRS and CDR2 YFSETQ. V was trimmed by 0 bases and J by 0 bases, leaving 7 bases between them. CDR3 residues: CASSLEGSSYNSPLHF. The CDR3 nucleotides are TGCGCCAGCAGCTTGGAGGGGAGCTCCTATAATTCACCCCTCCACTTT.

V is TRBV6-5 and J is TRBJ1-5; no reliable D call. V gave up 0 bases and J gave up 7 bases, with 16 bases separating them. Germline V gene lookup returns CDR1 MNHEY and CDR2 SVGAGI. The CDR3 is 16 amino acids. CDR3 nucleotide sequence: TGTGCCAGCAGTTACTCGAGTAGCGGATTCGGACAGCCCCAGCATTTT. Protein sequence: CASSYSSSGFGQPQHF.

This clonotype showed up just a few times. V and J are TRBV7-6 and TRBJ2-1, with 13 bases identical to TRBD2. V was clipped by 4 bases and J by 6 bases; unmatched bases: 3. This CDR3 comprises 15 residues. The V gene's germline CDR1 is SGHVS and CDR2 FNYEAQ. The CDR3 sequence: CASSSRTSGSNEQFF. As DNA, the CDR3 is TGTGCCAGCAGCTCCCGGACTAGCGGGAGCAATGAGCAGTTCTTC.

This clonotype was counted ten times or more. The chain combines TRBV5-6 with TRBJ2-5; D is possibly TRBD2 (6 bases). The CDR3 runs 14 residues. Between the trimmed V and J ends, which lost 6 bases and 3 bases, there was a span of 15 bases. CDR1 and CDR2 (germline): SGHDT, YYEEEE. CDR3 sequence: CASKEGPSEETQYF. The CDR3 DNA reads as TGTGCCAGCAAGGAGGGGCCCTCCGAAGAGACCCAGTACTTC.

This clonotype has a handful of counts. CDR3 bases: TGCGCCAGCAGCCGAGCATGGACGGGGCAAGAGACCCAGTACTTC. Its protein is CASSRAWTGQETQYF. The chain employs TRBV4-3 and TRBJ2-5; perhaps TRBD2 as D (5 bases). The CDR3 spans 15 residues. The V and J ends lost 4 bases and 2 bases respectively, with 14 bases between them. CDR1 is LGHNA and CDR2 is YSLEER in the germline V gene.

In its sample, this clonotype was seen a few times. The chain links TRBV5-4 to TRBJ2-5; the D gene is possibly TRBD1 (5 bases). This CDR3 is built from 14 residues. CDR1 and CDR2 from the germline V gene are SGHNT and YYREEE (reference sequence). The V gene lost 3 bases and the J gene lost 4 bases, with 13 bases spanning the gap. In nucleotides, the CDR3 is TGTGCCAGCAGCTCAGGGTTCGAAGGAGAGACCCAGTACTTC. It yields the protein CASSSGFEGETQYF.

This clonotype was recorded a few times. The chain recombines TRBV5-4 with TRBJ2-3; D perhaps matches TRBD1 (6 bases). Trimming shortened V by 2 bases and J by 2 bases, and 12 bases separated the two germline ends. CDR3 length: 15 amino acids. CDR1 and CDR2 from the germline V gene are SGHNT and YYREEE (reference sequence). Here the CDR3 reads CASSLAGAATDTQYF. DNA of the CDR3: TGTGCCAGCAGCTTAGCAGGGGCCGCCACAGATACGCAGTATTTT. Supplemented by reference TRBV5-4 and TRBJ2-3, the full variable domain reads ETGVTQSPTHLIKTRGQQVTLRCSSQSGHNTVSWYQQALGQGPQFIFQYYREEENGRGNFPPRFSGLQFPNYSSELNVNALELDDSALYLCASSLAGAATDTQYFGPGTRLTVL.

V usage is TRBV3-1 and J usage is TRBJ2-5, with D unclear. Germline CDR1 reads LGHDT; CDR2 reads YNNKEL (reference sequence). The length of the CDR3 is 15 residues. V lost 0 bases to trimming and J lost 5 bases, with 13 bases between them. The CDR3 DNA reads TGTGCCAGCAGCCAAGAAGTTGGGGTTAGGGAGACCCAGTACTTC. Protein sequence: CASSQEVGVRETQYF.

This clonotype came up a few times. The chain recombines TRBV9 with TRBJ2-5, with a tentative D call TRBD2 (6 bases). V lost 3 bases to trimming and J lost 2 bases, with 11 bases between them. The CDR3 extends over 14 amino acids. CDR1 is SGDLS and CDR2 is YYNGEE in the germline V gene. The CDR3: CASSASVRQETQYF. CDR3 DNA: TGTGCCAGCAGCGCTAGCGTCAGGCAAGAGACCCAGTACTTC.

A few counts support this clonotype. The CDR3 nucleotides read TGCGCCAGCAGCTTGGTCCTAGCCGGCGAGCAGTACTTC. Translation gives CASSLVLAGEQYF. The chain couples TRBV5-1 to TRBJ2-7; tentative D call: TRBD2 (5 bases). The germline V gene encodes CDR1 SGHRS and CDR2 YFSETQ. V was cut by 0 bases and J by 6 bases, with 10 bases left in between. This CDR3 contains 13 residues.

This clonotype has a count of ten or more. This CDR3 reads CASGLVGSTDTQYF. In DNA, the CDR3 is TGTGCCAGCGGGCTAGTAGGAAGCACAGATACGCAGTATTTT. V usage is TRBV5-6 and J usage is TRBJ2-3; D is undetermined. From germline, CDR1 is SGHDT and CDR2 YYEEEE. V gave up 7 bases and J gave up 0 bases, with 12 bases separating them. The CDR3 consists of 14 residues.